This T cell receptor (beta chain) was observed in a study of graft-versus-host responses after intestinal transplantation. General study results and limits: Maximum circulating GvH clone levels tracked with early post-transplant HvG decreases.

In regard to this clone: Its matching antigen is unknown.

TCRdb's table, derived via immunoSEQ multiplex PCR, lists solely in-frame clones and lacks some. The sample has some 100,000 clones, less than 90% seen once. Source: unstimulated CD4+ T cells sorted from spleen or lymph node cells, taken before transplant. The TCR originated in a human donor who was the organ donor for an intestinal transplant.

DNA of the CDR3: TGTGCCAGCAGCCGCCCGGGGGGTGACAATCAGCCCCAGCATTTT. Protein product: CASSRPGGDNQPQHF. The chain joins TRBV28 to TRBJ1-5; D possibly corresponds to TRBD1 (5 bases). The germline CDR1 and CDR2 sequences are MDHEN and SYDVKM. This CDR3 is built from 15 residues. V shed 6 bases and J shed 3 bases, with 15 bases lying between them.